This TCR beta chain originates from a study of OX40 agonist ivuxolimab in advanced cancers. Blood sampling took place at baseline, cycle 4 day 1, and cycle 7 day 1. On this clone itself: What it binds is unknown.

The CDR3 totals 16 residues. V was pared by 1 base and J by 3 bases, with 15 bases between. Germline V gives CDR1 SGHTA, CDR2 FQGNSA. Points from the study as a whole: More expanded clones were seen, on average, in CD8+ T cells than in CD4+.

TCRdb's table, derived via immunoSEQ multiplex PCR, lists solely in-frame clones and lacks some. The table records some 15,000 clones, about 89% of them present only once. This specimen was CD4+ or CD8+ T cells sorted from blood, taken in a trial of the OX40 agonist ivuxolimab. This receptor was taken from an adult with an advanced solid tumor such as melanoma, head and neck, liver or kidney cancer. This sequence joins TRBV7-2 and TRBJ1-2, with a tentative D call TRBD1 (5 bases). CDR3 region: CASSLGGWGVDYGYTF. The CDR3 DNA is TGTGCCAGCAGCTTAGGGGGCTGGGGGGTGGACTATGGCTACACCTTC.